Presented here are 5 T cell receptor beta chains from one specimen sequenced in a study of blood T cells in healthy people across ages. PCR was performed a second time for roughly 7 to 12 cycles using a sample-barcoded 5' primer and a J-beta primer mix. TCRdb reprocessed the 5' RACE reads with MiXCR, giving one entry per CDR3 protein. Altogether around 2 million distinct CDR3 sequences are present, 30% to 40% being singletons, with the ten largest covering 23%. Input material: blood. These receptor sequences come from a human donor in good health.

The chain couples TRBV20-1 to TRBJ2-1; D remains unclear. Per the germline V gene, CDR1 is DFQATT and CDR2 is SNEGSKA (reference sequence). The CDR3 is 15 residues long. The ends were cut back, 3 bases at V and 0 bases at J, with 12 bases in the middle. The CDR3 DNA is TGCAGTGCTAGGCTGTCAACCAGCTCCTACAATGAGCAGTTCTTC. This sequence encodes CSARLSTSSYNEQFF.

On this clonotype itself: Since the CDR3 does not end with the conserved phenylalanine or tryptophan, this likely comes from a read error. The gene calls are TRBV29-1 and TRBJ2-3, with a tentative D call TRBD1 (6 bases). CDR3 size: 13 residues. The germline V gene has CDR1 SQVTM and CDR2 ANQGSEA. The V gene lost 2 bases and the J gene lost 3 bases, with 9 bases spanning the gap. The CDR3 nucleotides are TGCAGCGTTGAAAGCAGGGGAACAGATACGCAGTATTTG. It is translated as CSVESRGTDTQYL.

The gene calls are TRBV6-5 and TRBJ1-2; D possibly corresponds to TRBD1 (6 bases). The germline V and J ends were trimmed by 6 bases and 4 bases, with 12 bases remaining between them. This CDR3 is built from 13 residues. Germline CDR1 reads MNHEY; CDR2 reads SVGAGI. The CDR3 DNA reads as TGTGCCAGCAGACAGGGAGAAGGCTATGGCTACACCTTC. Translated, it gives CASRQGEGYGYTF.

The table lists this clonotype with a count of one. The genes are TRBV6-2 or TRBV6-3 and TRBJ1-5; 7 nucleotides align to TRBD1. This CDR3 is built from 14 residues. Germline CDR1 is MNHEY and CDR2 is SVGEGT. V gave up 8 bases and J gave up 6 bases; unmatched junction bases: 10. DNA of the CDR3: TGTGCCAGCGCCGAGGGGGCCCCTATTCAGCCCCAGCATTTT. It is translated as CASAEGAPIQPQHF.

The genes are TRBV25-1 and TRBJ2-1, with 8 bases fitting TRBD2. The J call is in doubt because the DNA end fits TRBJ2-7 better. The length of the CDR3 is 16 residues. Looked up from germline, CDR1 is MGHDK and CDR2 is SYGVNS. DNA for the CDR3: TGTGCCAGCAGCCGGACGGGGGGGCACCCCTCCTACGAGCAGTACTTC. Encoded protein: CASSRTGGHPSYEQYF.